Listed here are 12 T cell receptor beta chains from one sample, sequenced in a study of shared clonotypes between healthy human individuals. Data came from immunoSEQ multiplex PCR; TCRdb stores just in-frame clones and leaves some out. The data show 300,000 to 350,000 clones, around 67% seen once. Material: memory CD4+ T cells sorted from blood. Subset meaning: CD45RA-negative fraction. These receptors were obtained from a man aged 30 to 45 in good health.

V gene TRBV11-2 combines with J gene TRBJ2-1, with D tentatively TRBD1 or TRBD2 (6 bases each). The germline V and J ends were trimmed by 0 bases and 1 base, with 7 bases remaining between them. Germline CDR1 is SGHAT and CDR2 is FQNNGV. The CDR3 has 15 residues. The DNA of the CDR3 is TGTGCCAGCAGCTTAGAAGGGGGGTCCTACAATGAGCAGTTCTTC. Its translation is CASSLEGGSYNEQFF.

The rearrangement joins TRBV6-1 to TRBJ2-5; the D is unclear. CDR1 is MNHNS and CDR2 is SASEGT in the germline V gene. V was shortened by 8 bases and J by 4 bases, with 14 bases between the two germline ends. The CDR3 length is 13 residues. In DNA, the CDR3 is TGTGCCAGCCCCAGGCAGGTAGGAGAGACCCAGTACTTC. Translated, it gives CASPRQVGETQYF.

The rearrangement uses TRBV29-1 and TRBJ2-5; no definite D call. The CDR3 totals 13 residues. The germline V gene has CDR1 SQVTM and CDR2 ANQGSEA. V lost 7 bases, J lost 4 bases, and 16 bases lay in between. CDR3 sequence (DNA): TGCAGCGCCATTTCGGTGGGTGGAGAGACCCAGTACTTC. It codes for CSAISVGGETQYF.

V is TRBV28 and J is TRBJ2-7, with 8 positions matching TRBD1. Germline CDR1 MDHEN, CDR2 SYDVKM. CDR3 length equals 15 residues. The trim removed 3 bases at V and 5 bases at J, leaving 9 bases unmatched. CDR3: CASSFHGQGLDEQYF. Written as DNA, the CDR3 is TGTGCCAGCAGTTTTCACGGACAGGGCTTGGACGAGCAGTACTTC.

The chain carries TRBV5-6 and TRBJ2-3; 8 bases agree with TRBD1. Germline trimming cut 0 bases from V and 6 bases from J; bases unmatched to any gene: 6. This CDR3 contains 15 residues. Looked up from germline, CDR1 is SGHDT and CDR2 is YYEEEE. This chain's CDR3 is CASSLVQGARDTQYF. CDR3 sequence (DNA): TGTGCCAGCAGCTTGGTTCAGGGGGCAAGGGATACGCAGTATTTT.

The chain recombines TRBV5-8 with TRBJ2-3; D is uncertain. V dropped 0 bases and J dropped 8 bases, with 7 bases sitting between them. Germline assignment: CDR1 SGHTS and CDR2 YDEGEE. The CDR3 is 12 residues long. CDR3 nucleotides: TGTGCCAGCAGCTTGGATTCGGGTACGCAGTATTTT. It codes for CASSLDSGTQYF.

The rearrangement links TRBV19 to TRBJ1-1, with D possibly TRBD1 on 6 matching bases. V lost 5 bases and J 10 bases, leaving 20 bases between the germline ends. CDR3 length equals 14 residues. Germline CDR1 LNHDA, CDR2 SQIVND (reference sequence). CDR3 residues: CASSARSGTSGAFF. CDR3 nucleotide sequence: TGTGCCAGTAGTGCGCGATCCGGGACAAGCGGAGCTTTCTTT.

The sample holds a few counts of this clone. The same CDR3 is also encoded by other DNA sequences in this sample. The chain combines TRBV10-2 with TRBJ2-3; tentatively, D is TRBD1 or TRBD2 (7 bases each). V dropped 5 bases and J dropped 5 bases, with 11 bases sitting between them. This CDR3 contains 13 residues. CDR1 is WSHSY, CDR2 SAAADI, per germline. This chain's CDR3 is CASSPGGGDTQYF. The CDR3 DNA follows: TGCGCCAGCAGTCCAGGGGGGGGAGATACGCAGTATTTT.

The chain uses TRBV2 and TRBJ1-6, with D unresolved. From germline, CDR1 is SNHLY and CDR2 FYNNEI. The CDR3 has 14 amino acids. V gave up 6 bases and J gave up 9 bases, with 15 bases separating them. The CDR3 sequence: CASREYEQSSPLHF. For the CDR3, the DNA is TGTGCCAGCAGAGAATATGAACAGTCTTCACCCCTCCACTTT.

The chain combines TRBV7-9 with TRBJ2-5; 10 bases match TRBD1. Germline trimming cut 5 bases from V and 5 bases from J; bases unmatched to any gene: 5. The CDR3 contains 14 residues. The germline V gene encodes CDR1 SEHNR and CDR2 FQNEAQ (reference sequence). DNA for the CDR3: TGTGCCAGCAGCCCCGGGACAGGGGTCGAGACCCAGTACTTC. This translates into CASSPGTGVETQYF.

As regards this clone: The same CDR3 can be traced to other DNA sequences in this sample. This chain links TRBV28 with TRBJ1-1; D might be TRBD1 (5 bases). V lost 9 bases to trimming and J lost 3 bases, with 11 bases between them. The germline V gene encodes CDR1 MDHEN and CDR2 SYDVKM. The CDR3 loop spans 12 amino acids. The CDR3 reads CASSWGDTEAFF. The CDR3 DNA sequence: TGTGCCAGTAGCTGGGGGGACACTGAAGCTTTCTTT. Full variable domain (missing parts from reference TRBV28 and TRBJ1-1): DVKVTQSSRYLVKRTGEKVFLECVQDMDHENMFWYRQDPGLGLRLIYFSYDVKMKEKGDIPEGYSVSREKKERFSLILESASTNQTSMYLCASSWGDTEAFFGQGTRLTVV.

This chain joins TRBV4-3 and TRBJ2-1; no clear D gene. Per germline, CDR1 LGHNA and CDR2 YSLEER. This CDR3 comprises 14 residues. Trimming took off 0 bases at V and 6 bases at J, with 9 bases between the two ends. The CDR3 DNA reads as TGCGCCAGCAGCCAAGATAAAAACCTCAATGAGCAGTTCTTC. It encodes CASSQDKNLNEQFF.